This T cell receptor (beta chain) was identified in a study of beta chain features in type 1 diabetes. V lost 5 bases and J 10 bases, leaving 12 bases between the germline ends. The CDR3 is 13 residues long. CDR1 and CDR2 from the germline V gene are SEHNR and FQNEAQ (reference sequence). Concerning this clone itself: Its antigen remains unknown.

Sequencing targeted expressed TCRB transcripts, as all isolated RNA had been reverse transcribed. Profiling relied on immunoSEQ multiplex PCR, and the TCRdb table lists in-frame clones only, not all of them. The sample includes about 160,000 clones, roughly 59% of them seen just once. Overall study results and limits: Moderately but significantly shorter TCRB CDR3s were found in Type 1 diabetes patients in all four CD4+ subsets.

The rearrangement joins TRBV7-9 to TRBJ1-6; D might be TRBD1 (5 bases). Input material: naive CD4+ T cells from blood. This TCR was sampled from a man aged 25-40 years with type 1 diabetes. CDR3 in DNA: TGTGCCAGCAGCCTGCAGGGTGGCTCACCCCTCCACTTT. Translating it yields CASSLQGGSPLHF.